This T cell receptor beta chain was profiled in a study of metastatic and nonmetastatic thyroid tumors. All patients reached thyroid surgery having received no treatment beforehand. This CDR3 comprises 15 residues. The germline V gene encodes CDR1 SGHRS and CDR2 YFSETQ. V dropped 4 bases and J dropped 3 bases, with 17 bases sitting between them. TCRdb re-analyzed the PCR reads using MiXCR. Of approximately 20,000 clones listed, more than 12% are singletons. Findings of the study overall: Compared with benign nodules, malignant thyroid tumors were reported to have significantly higher TCR beta diversity in both blood and tumor.

By its share, this clone is medium-sized. Its antigen is unidentified. The chain uses TRBV5-1 and TRBJ2-7; possibly TRBD1 or TRBD2 for D (5 bases each). Sequencing input: tumor tissue. The TCR originated in a female donor with papillary thyroid cancer or a benign thyroid nodule (not recorded which). Some clones in this sample may be carry-over from other donors' samples. The CDR3 protein is CASSPQGAPYYEQYF. The CDR3 DNA follows: TGCGCCAGCAGCCCGCAGGGAGCCCCCTACTACGAGCAGTACTTC. The full variable domain, in which reference TRBV5-1 and TRBJ2-7 provide the parts outside the CDR3, is KAGVTQTPRYLIKTRGQQVTLSCSPISGHRSVSWYQQTPGQGLQFLFEYFSETQRNKGNFPGRFSGRQFSNSRSEMNVSTLELGDSALYLCASSPQGAPYYEQYFGPGTRLTVT.